This record concerns one T cell receptor (beta chain) sequence. Its antigen is not known. The junction departs from germline at one end; a sequencing error may be responsible. The sample belongs to a study of tumor-infiltrating lymphocytes in primary liver carcinoma. Study outcomes and limitations: Relative to blood, tumors carried a significantly larger fraction of the repertoire in their top 250 clones (p = 0.039).

With a constant-region primer, TCR beta cDNA was made from approximately 520 ng of total RNA. It was through three nested multiplex PCR rounds of slightly modified ARM-PCR that TCR beta libraries arose. Both of the initial two PCR rounds ran for roughly 10 cycles and employed TRBV1-TRBV30 forward primers alongside a C-beta reverse primer. TCRdb ran MiXCR on the multiplex PCR reads and lists one entry per CDR3 protein. The table records about 100,000 distinct CDR3 sequences, 65% to 75% of them present only once. From roughly 21-30 mg of unsorted bulk tissue, DNA and RNA were co-extracted together. CDR3 length: 15 amino acids.

Sample: liver tumor tissue from sampling region 2. Subset given: tumor region T2, inferior pole. The clonotype comes from a woman aged 60-75 years with primary liver carcinoma and hepatitis B virus infection. The chain employs TRBV12-3 or TRBV12-4 and TRBJ2-2; a possible D gene is TRBD2 (5 bases). The DNA of the CDR3 is TGTGCCAGCAGTAGGACGTCCGCGAAGACCGGGGAGCTCTTTTTT. The encoded protein is CASSRTSAKTGELFF.